This T cell receptor beta chain was retrieved from a study of blood T cell repertoires in COVID-19. In the study overall: Acute and convalescent COVID-19 specimens originated in the United States, Italy and Spain.

Each recovered donor of Cohort 3 presented with two negative PCRs, clearance, or symptom resolution. Clones were read by immunoSEQ multiplex PCR, and TCRdb kept only the in-frame ones, dropping some. The data show about 190,000 clones, with roughly 80% seen just once and under 4% held by the top ten. Looked up from germline, CDR1 is MNHEY and CDR2 is SVGAGI. V was pared by 2 bases and J by 2 bases, with 7 bases between. The CDR3 consists of 14 residues. This TCR was recovered from a woman aged 30 to 39 who had recovered from COVID-19. This chain uses TRBV6-5 with TRBJ1-3; D is unclear. Specimen: PBMCs or T cells enriched from blood (not recorded which). CDR3 coding DNA: TGTGCCAGCAGTTACCTAGTACCTGGAAACACCATATATTTT. Amino acid sequence: CASSYLVPGNTIYF.